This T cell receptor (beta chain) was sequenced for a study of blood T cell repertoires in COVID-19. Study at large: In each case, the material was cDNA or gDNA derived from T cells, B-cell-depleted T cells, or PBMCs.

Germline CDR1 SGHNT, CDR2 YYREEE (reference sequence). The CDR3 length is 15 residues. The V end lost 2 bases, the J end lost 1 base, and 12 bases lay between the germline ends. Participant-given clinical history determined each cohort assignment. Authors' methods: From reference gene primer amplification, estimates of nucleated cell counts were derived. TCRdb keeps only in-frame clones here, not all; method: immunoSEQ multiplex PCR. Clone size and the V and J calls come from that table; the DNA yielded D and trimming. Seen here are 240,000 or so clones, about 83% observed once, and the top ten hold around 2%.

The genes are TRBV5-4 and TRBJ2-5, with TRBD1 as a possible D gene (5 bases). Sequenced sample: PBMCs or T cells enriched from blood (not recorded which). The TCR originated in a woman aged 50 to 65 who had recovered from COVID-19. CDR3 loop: CASSFRGTLQETQYF. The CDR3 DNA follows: TGTGCCAGCAGCTTTAGGGGTACCCTCCAAGAGACCCAGTACTTC.